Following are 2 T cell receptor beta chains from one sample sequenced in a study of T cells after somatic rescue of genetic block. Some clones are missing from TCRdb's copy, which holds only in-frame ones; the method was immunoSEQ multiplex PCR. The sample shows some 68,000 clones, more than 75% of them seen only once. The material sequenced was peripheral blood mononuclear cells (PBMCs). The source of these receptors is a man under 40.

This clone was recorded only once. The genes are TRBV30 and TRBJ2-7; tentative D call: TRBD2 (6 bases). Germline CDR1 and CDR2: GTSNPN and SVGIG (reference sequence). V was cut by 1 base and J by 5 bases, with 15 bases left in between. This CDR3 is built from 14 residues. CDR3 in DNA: TGTGCCTGGAGTGGGGACTCCCGTCGGCACGAGCAGTACTTC. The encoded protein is CAWSGDSRRHEQYF.

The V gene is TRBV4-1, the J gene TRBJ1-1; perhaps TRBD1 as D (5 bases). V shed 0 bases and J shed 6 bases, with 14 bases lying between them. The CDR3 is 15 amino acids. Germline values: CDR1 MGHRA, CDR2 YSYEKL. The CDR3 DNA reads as TGCGCCAGCAGCCAAGATCGGGAGTCGGGGCCTGAAGCTTTCTTT. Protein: CASSQDRESGPEAFF.